Below are 22 T cell receptor beta chains sequenced from a single sample in a study of T cell responses to AZD1222 COVID-19 vaccine. Produced via immunoSEQ multiplex PCR; TCRdb's table is partial and in-frame only. The repertoire holds about 66,000 clones, about 90% seen once, with around a sixth in the top ten. The specimen comprised peripheral blood, sampled on day 0 of AZD1222 vaccination. The receptors come from an adult in good health.

The rearrangement links TRBV6-6 to TRBJ2-2; 9 bases are shared with TRBD1. The germline CDR1 and CDR2 sequences are MNHNY and SVGAGI (reference sequence). Unmatched junction bases numbered 3, after V lost 0 bases and J lost 4 bases. The CDR3 totals 16 residues. As DNA, the CDR3 is TGTGCCAGCAGTTACTCGGACAGGGGAGGCACCGGGGAGCTGTTTTTT. It is translated as CASSYSDRGGTGELFF.

This clone appeared a few times. The J gene is TRBJ1-4, the V gene TRBV18; 8 bases are shared with TRBD1. Per germline, CDR1 KGHSH and CDR2 LQKENI. Trimming at V came to 5 bases and at J to 4 bases, leaving 6 bases not matched to a gene. The CDR3 length is 15 residues. The DNA for the CDR3 is TGTGCCAGCTCATCGCCGGGACAGGTTAATGAAAAACTGTTTTTT. It yields the protein CASSSPGQVNEKLFF.

This clone occurred once. This chain uses TRBV9 with TRBJ2-5, with TRBD2 as a possible D gene (6 bases). V gave up 0 bases and J gave up 2 bases, with 11 bases separating them. This CDR3 spans 15 amino acids. From germline, CDR1 is SGDLS and CDR2 YYNGEE. Here the CDR3 DNA reads TGTGCCAGCAGCGTAGGCGGGAATAGACAAGAGACCCAGTACTTC. The encoded protein is CASSVGGNRQETQYF. Together with reference TRBV9 and TRBJ2-5, the CDR3 gives the full variable domain: DSGVTQTPKHLITATGQRVTLRCSPRSGDLSVYWYQQSLDQGLQFLIQYYNGEERAKGNILERFSAQQFPDLHSELNLSSLELGDSALYFCASSVGGNRQETQYFGPGTRLLVL.

The chain combines TRBV7-8 with TRBJ1-2, with D unclear. This CDR3 has 13 amino acids. Trimming stripped 7 bases from V and 7 bases from J, with 16 bases between. CDR1 and CDR2 (germline): SGHVS, FQNEAQ. CDR3 in amino acids: CASTLTIDTGYTF. The CDR3 bases are TGTGCCAGCACCCTAACTATAGACACTGGCTACACCTTC.

The rearrangement uses TRBV6-4 and TRBJ2-5; 8 positions match TRBD1. This CDR3 is 13 amino acids long. Germline trimming cut 6 bases from V and 4 bases from J; bases unmatched to any gene: 4. Germline values: CDR1 MRHNA, CDR2 SNTAGT. The CDR3 is CASSRDRGETQYF. For the CDR3, the DNA is TGTGCCAGCAGCCGAGACAGGGGAGAGACCCAGTACTTC.

The chain joins TRBV7-3 to TRBJ2-1; 12 nucleotides agree with TRBD2. The V and J ends lost 5 bases and 9 bases, in that order; junction bases with no gene match: 8. The length of the CDR3 is 15 residues. CDR1 and CDR2 from the germline V gene are SGHTA and FQGTGA. For the CDR3, the DNA is TGTGCCAGCAGCCTGACTAGCGGGAGATCTGGTGAGCAGTTCTTC. Its translation is CASSLTSGRSGEQFF.

The DNA for the CDR3 is TGTGCCAGCAGCTTAATTCAAGAGACCCAGTACTTC. Translation: CASSLIQETQYF. The chain links TRBV7-2 to TRBJ2-5; no reliable D call. The CDR3 extends over 12 amino acids. V shed 2 bases and J shed 2 bases, with 3 bases lying between them. The germline gives CDR1 SGHTA, CDR2 FQGNSA.

The V gene is TRBV6-5, the J gene TRBJ1-2; weak D call: TRBD1 (5 bases). V was pared by 0 bases and J by 5 bases, with 13 bases between. From germline, CDR1 is MNHEY and CDR2 SVGAGI. The CDR3 contains 15 residues. The CDR3 spells CASSYSYRTPYGYTF. The CDR3, as DNA: TGTGCCAGCAGTTACTCTTACAGGACCCCTTATGGCTACACCTTC.

CDR3 region: CASSGFSSNQPQHF. CDR3 DNA sequence: TGTGCCAGCAGTGGGTTCAGTAGCAATCAGCCCCAGCATTTT. This chain uses TRBV25-1 with TRBJ1-5; no firm D call. CDR1 and CDR2 (germline): MGHDK, SYGVNS. This CDR3 is 14 amino acids long. Deletions cut 4 bases from V and 0 bases from J, with 7 bases between.

J is TRBJ2-5 and V is TRBV15; TRBD2 matches at 9 bases. CDR1 is LNHNV and CDR2 is YYDKDF in the germline V gene (reference sequence). The length of the CDR3 is 17 residues. With 0 bases clipped from V and 3 bases from J, the junction kept 8 bases outside the gene matches. The CDR3 spells CATSRDLISGRKETQYF. The DNA for the CDR3 is TGTGCCACCAGCAGAGATTTGATTAGCGGGAGAAAAGAGACCCAGTACTTC.

The chain joins TRBV4-1 to TRBJ1-5; D gene uncertain. The CDR3 loop spans 15 amino acids. Trimming stripped 5 bases from V and 5 bases from J, with 16 bases between. CDR1 is MGHRA, CDR2 YSYEKL, per germline. The CDR3 spells CASSARSEFHQPQHF. In DNA, the CDR3 is TGCGCCAGCAGCGCCCGCAGCGAATTCCATCAGCCCCAGCATTTT.

The chain is built from TRBV18 and TRBJ1-3; 7 bases align to TRBD1. This CDR3 comprises 19 residues. Looked up from germline, CDR1 is KGHSH and CDR2 is LQKENI. Trimming at V came to 3 bases and at J to 2 bases, leaving 16 bases not matched to a gene. The chain's CDR3 is CASSPTRSTGFIAGNTIYF. The CDR3 nucleotides read TGTGCCAGCTCACCCACACGGTCGACAGGGTTCATTGCTGGAAACACCATATATTTT. The complete variable domain, with remaining parts taken from reference TRBV18 and TRBJ1-3, reads NAGVMQNPRHLVRRRGQEARLRCSPMKGHSHVYWYRQLPEEGLKFMVYLQKENIIDESGMPKERFSAEFPKEGPSILRIQQVVRGDSAAYFCASSPTRSTGFIAGNTIYFGEGSWLTVV.

This chain joins TRBV27 and TRBJ2-7; TRBD1 aligns across 7 bases. The length of the CDR3 is 15 residues. After removal of 6 bases from V and 6 bases from J, the junction contained 14 bases not matched to a gene. Germline-derived CDR1 and CDR2 are MNHEY and SMNVEV (reference sequence). This CDR3 reads CASRGTVTFRGEQYF. DNA of the CDR3: TGTGCCAGCAGGGGGACAGTTACCTTCCGCGGCGAGCAGTACTTC.

The V gene is TRBV7-8, the J gene TRBJ2-2; D may match TRBD1 or TRBD2 (5 bases each). The CDR3 runs to 15 residues. In germline, CDR1 is SGHVS, CDR2 FQNEAQ. V dropped 4 bases and J dropped 4 bases, with 13 bases sitting between them. CDR3 nucleotides: TGTGCCAGCAGCTCAGAGGGGCGTAGCACCGGGGAGCTGTTTTTT. This translates into CASSSEGRSTGELFF.

The chain uses TRBV7-8 and TRBJ2-7; D is unresolved. CDR3 size: 14 residues. V lost 6 bases and J 0 bases, leaving 12 bases between the germline ends. Germline loops: CDR1 SGHVS, CDR2 FQNEAQ. The CDR3 bases are TGTGCCAGCAGACTGGACGGCCTCTCCTACGAGCAGTACTTC. This gives the protein CASRLDGLSYEQYF.

This chain connects TRBV27 to TRBJ1-2; possible D gene TRBD1, 6 bases. Trimming removed 6 bases at V and 2 bases at J, with 16 bases between. Germline-derived CDR1 and CDR2 are MNHEY and SMNVEV (reference sequence). The CDR3 length is 15 residues. CDR3 sequence (DNA): TGTGCCAGCAGCCAGGGACAACCTGCGAACTATGGCTACACCTTC. Translation gives CASSQGQPANYGYTF.

The V gene is TRBV19, the J gene TRBJ1-6; D gene unclear. Per germline, CDR1 LNHDA and CDR2 SQIVND (reference sequence). The CDR3 has 12 residues. V gave up 4 bases and J gave up 9 bases, with 7 bases separating them. The CDR3 DNA reads TGTGCCAGTAGTACTGGGGTTTCACCCCTCCACTTT. The encoded protein is CASSTGVSPLHF.

The genes are TRBV11-2 and TRBJ2-5, with D perhaps TRBD1 or TRBD2 (6 bases each). The CDR3 sequence is 15 residues long. Deletions cut 0 bases from V and 1 base from J, with 9 bases between. Germline V CDR1 and CDR2: SGHAT, FQNNGV. CDR3 bases: TGTGCCAGCAGCTTAGATCGGGGGCCCCAAGAGACCCAGTACTTC. Protein sequence: CASSLDRGPQETQYF.

The chain is built from TRBV2 and TRBJ1-2; D ambiguous. Germline assignment: CDR1 SNHLY and CDR2 FYNNEI. Trimming removed 7 bases from V and 6 bases from J, with 9 bases in between. The CDR3 spans 11 residues. The CDR3 DNA sequence: TGTGCCAGCATAGTCCTGGATGGCTACACCTTC. Amino acids: CASIVLDGYTF.

The rearrangement uses TRBV13 and TRBJ1-2; 10 positions match TRBD1. The CDR3 totals 15 residues. The V and J ends lost 3 bases and 7 bases, in that order; junction bases with no gene match: 8. CDR1 is PRHDT and CDR2 is FYEKMQ in the germline V gene (reference sequence). In nucleotides, the CDR3 is TGTGCCAGCAGCTTGGTGACAGGGGGCGCGGGTGGCTACACCTTC. Protein product: CASSLVTGGAGGYTF.

The J gene is TRBJ1-1, the V gene TRBV29-1; D is unclear. CDR1 SQVTM and CDR2 ANQGSEA come from the germline V gene. V lost 7 bases and J lost 3, with 6 bases in between. The length of the CDR3 is 10 residues. As DNA, the CDR3 is TGCAGCGCCCTTGACACTGAAGCTTTCTTT. This gives the protein CSALDTEAFF.

The chain combines TRBV4-3 with TRBJ2-3, with D perhaps matching TRBD1 (6 bases). The CDR3 consists of 14 residues. Trimming left V 8 bases short and J 0 bases short, with 12 bases between. CDR1 and CDR2 (germline): LGHNA, YSLEER. CDR3: CASSQGGSTDTQYF. The CDR3 coding sequence is TGCGCCAGCTCACAGGGCGGAAGCACAGATACGCAGTATTTT.